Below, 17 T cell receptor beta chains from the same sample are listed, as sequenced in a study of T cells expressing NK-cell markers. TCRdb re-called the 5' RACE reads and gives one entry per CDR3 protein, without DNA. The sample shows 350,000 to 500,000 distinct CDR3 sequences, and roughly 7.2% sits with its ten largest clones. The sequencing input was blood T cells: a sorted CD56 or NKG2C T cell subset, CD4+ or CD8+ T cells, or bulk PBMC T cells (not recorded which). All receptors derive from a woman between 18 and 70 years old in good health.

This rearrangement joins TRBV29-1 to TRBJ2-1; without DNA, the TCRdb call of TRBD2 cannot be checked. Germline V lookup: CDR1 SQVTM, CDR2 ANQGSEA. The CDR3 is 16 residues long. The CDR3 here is CSGGRSGGPTYNEQFF.

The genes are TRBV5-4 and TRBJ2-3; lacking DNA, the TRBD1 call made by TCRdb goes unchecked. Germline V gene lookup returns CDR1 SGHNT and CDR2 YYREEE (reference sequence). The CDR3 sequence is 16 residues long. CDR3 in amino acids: CASSLAPGAGTDTQYF.

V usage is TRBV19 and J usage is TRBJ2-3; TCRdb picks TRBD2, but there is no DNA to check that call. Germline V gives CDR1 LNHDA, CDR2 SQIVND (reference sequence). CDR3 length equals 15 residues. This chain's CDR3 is CASSPRGGLADTQYF.

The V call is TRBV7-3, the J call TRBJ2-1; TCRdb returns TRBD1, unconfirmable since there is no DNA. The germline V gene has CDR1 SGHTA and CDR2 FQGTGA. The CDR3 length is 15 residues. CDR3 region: CASSLWTLGVGEQFF.

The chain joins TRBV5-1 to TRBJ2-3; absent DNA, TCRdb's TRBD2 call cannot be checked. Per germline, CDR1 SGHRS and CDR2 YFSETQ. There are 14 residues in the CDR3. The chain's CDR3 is CASSWTSLTDTQYF.

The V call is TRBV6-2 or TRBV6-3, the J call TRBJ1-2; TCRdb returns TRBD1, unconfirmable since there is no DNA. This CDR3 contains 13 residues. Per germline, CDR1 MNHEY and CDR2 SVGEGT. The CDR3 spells CASTSGNGDGYTF.

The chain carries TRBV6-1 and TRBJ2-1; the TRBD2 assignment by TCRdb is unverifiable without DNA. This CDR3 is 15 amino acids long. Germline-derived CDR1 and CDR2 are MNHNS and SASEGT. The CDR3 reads CASRPSGRARDEQFF.

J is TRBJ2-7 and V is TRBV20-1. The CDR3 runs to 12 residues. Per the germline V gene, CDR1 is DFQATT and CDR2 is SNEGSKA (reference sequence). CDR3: CSARGVGYEQYF.

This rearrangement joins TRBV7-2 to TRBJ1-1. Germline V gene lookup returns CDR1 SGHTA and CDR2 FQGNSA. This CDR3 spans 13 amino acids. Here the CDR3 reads CASSLVGNTEAFF.

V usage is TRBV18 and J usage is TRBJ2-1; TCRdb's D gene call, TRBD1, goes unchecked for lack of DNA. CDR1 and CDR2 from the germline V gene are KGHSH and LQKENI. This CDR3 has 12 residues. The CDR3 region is CASSPGADKQFF.

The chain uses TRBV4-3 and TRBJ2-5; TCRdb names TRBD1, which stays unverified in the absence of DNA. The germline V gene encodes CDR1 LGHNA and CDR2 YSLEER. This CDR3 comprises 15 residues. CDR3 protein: CASSQGDRGLETQYF.

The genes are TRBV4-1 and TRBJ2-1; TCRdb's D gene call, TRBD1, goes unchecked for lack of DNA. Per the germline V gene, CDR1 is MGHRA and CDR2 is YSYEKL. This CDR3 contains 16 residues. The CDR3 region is CASSHTTGQGTNEQFF.

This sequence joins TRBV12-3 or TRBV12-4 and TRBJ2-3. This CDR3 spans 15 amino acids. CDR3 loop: CASSHSLTRTDTQYF.

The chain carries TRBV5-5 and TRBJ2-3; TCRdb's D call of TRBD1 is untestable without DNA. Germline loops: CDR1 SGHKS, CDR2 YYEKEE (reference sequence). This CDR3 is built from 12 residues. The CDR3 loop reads CASSRQGDTQYF.

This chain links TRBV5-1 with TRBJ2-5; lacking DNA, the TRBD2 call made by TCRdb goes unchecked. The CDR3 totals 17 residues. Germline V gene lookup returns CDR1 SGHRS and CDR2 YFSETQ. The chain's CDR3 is CASSLLASGGPQETQYF.

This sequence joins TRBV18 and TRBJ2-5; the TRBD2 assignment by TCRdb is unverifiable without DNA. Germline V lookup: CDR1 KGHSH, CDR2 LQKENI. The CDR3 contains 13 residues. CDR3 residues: CASSPTSSETQYF.

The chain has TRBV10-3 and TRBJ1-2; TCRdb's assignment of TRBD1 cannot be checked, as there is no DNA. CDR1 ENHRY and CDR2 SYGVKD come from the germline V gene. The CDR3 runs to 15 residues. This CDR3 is CAISDGAILGYGYTF.